The present TCR beta chain was sequenced within a study of cytomegalovirus exposure and HLA in healthy donors. Study details: T cells numbering about 180 million yielded some 100 million unique TCR beta sequences in an earlier analysis. Around 89 million unique TCRs from HLA-typed donors made up an early data release.

PCR used 60 Vbeta primers and 13 Jbeta primers. Clones were read by immunoSEQ multiplex PCR, and TCRdb kept only the in-frame ones, dropping some. The sample lists about 190,000 clones; over 65% were seen once. General study results and limits: An assumption of roughly uniform sequencing depth across donors underlay the presence/absence analyses.

There are 13 residues in the CDR3. CDR1 is LGHNA and CDR2 is YNFKEQ in the germline V gene. Trimming pared 1 base from V and 5 bases from J, leaving 8 bases between. On this clone itself: Its antigen remains unidentified.

This receptor was taken from a woman in her forties or fifties in good health and CMV-seropositive. The chain is built from TRBV4-2 and TRBJ2-5, with D perhaps matching TRBD1 (6 bases). Sequenced input: PBMCs. As DNA, the CDR3 is TGTGCCAGCAGCCAAGGGGGGCGGGAGACCCAGTACTTC. It yields the protein CASSQGGRETQYF.